What follows describes a single TCR beta chain. The antigen remains undetermined. The sample comes from a study of T cell clonotyping in hematopoietic cell transplantation. The study, taken as a whole, reports: At the given depth, recipient repertoires were over 95% de novo clonotypes. Pathologically expanded recipient clonotypes increased progressively from day 30 to day 180 as diversity fell. Cells were unsorted, so CD4 and CD8 contributions were not separated.

This CDR3 region has 14 residues. The germline V gene has CDR1 SGHRS and CDR2 YFSETQ. The ends lost 4 bases at V and 6 bases at J; junction bases unmatched: 9. Clones were read by immunoSEQ multiplex PCR, and TCRdb kept only the in-frame ones, dropping some. This sample has approximately 75,000 clones, with 94% found just once. The rearrangement joins TRBV5-1 to TRBJ2-7; 8 bases align to TRBD1. The sample taken for sequencing was peripheral blood mononuclear cells. The TCR comes from a middle-aged man in good health. Some clones in this sample may be carry-over from other donors' samples. The CDR3 DNA reads as TGCGCCAGCAGCGGGGACGGACAGGGCCGCGAGCAGTACTTC. This encodes CASSGDGQGREQYF.